This T cell receptor beta chain was captured in a study of blood T cell repertoires in COVID-19. Germline loops: CDR1 SGHTA, CDR2 FQGNSA. V lost 0 bases and J 3 bases, leaving 15 bases between the germline ends. The CDR3 loop spans 17 amino acids. Only in-frame clones appear in the TCRdb table, and some are missing; sequencing was by immunoSEQ multiplex PCR. The table records 43,000 or so clones, roughly 87% of them present only once. The chain joins TRBV7-2 to TRBJ1-3; D is ambiguous. This TCR was sampled from a man between 60 and 70 years old with active COVID-19. Sequencing used peripheral blood. The CDR3 sequence is CASSLAPVESSGNTIYF. The DNA for the CDR3 is TGTGCCAGCAGCTTAGCTCCCGTAGAATCAAGTGGAAACACCATATATTTT.